Below, one TCR beta chain is given with its context. The antigen is undetermined. As handled by the study authors: ImmunoSEQ sequences covered only the junction and lacked quality scores; filtering therefore differed. Method: immunoSEQ multiplex PCR; TCRdb's copy keeps in-frame clones and lacks some. V, J and clone size are those of that table, while D and trimming were read from the DNA. In the table there are under 700,000 clones, approximately 95% of which are singletons. This entry belongs to a study of shared clonotypes between healthy human individuals. On the study more broadly: A donor's plate count was three for CD4 naive and three for CD4 memory; CD8 naive had two and CD8 memory one. Whole-study results and caveats: Rarefaction indicated that sorted-subset sequencing remained incomplete although depth was large.

This CDR3 contains 14 residues. Germline CDR1 and CDR2: MDHEN and SYDVKM. J gave up 3 bases and V 8 bases, and 6 bases lay outside the gene matches. As defined, naive CD8 cells were CD45RO-negative and positively selected for CCR7, with terminally differentiated effector memory CD45RA+ cells excluded. This TCR was sampled from a woman aged 25-40 years in good health. Sample: naive CD8+ T cells sorted from blood. The V call is TRBV28, the J call TRBJ2-3, with 9 bases fitting TRBD1. The CDR3 DNA reads TGTGCCAGCCGACGGACAGGGGATACAGATACGCAGTATTTT. It codes for CASRRTGDTDTQYF. Together with reference TRBV28 and TRBJ2-3, the CDR3 gives the full variable domain: DVKVTQSSRYLVKRTGEKVFLECVQDMDHENMFWYRQDPGLGLRLIYFSYDVKMKEKGDIPEGYSVSREKKERFSLILESASTNQTSMYLCASRRTGDTDTQYFGPGTRLTVL.